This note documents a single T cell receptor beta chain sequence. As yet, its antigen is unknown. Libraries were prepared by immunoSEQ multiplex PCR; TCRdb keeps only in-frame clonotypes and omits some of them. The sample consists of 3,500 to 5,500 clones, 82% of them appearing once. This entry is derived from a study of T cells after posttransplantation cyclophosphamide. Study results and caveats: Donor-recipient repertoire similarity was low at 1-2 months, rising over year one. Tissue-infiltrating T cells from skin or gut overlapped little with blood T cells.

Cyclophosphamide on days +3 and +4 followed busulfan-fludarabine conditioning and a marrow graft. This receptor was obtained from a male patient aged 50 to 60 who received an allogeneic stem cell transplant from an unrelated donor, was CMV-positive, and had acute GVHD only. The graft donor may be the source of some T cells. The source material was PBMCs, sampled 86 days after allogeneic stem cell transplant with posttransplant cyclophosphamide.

The CDR3 spells CASSQETSGRVGTGELFF. CDR3 DNA: TGCGCCAGCAGCCAAGAGACGAGTGGCAGGGTCGGCACCGGGGAGCTGTTTTTT. This rearrangement joins TRBV4-1 to TRBJ2-2; TRBD1 is a possible D gene (5 bases). The V gene's germline CDR1 is MGHRA and CDR2 YSYEKL. Trimming took 0 bases from V and 4 from J, leaving 18 bases between them. The CDR3 extends over 18 amino acids.